Below are 21 T cell receptor beta chains sequenced from a single sample in a study of T-cell memory formation after mild COVID-19. One entry per CDR3 protein results from TCRdb running MiXCR on the 5' RACE reads. In the table there are 300,000 to 400,000 distinct CDR3 sequences, 10% to 15% of which are singletons. Sequencing was carried out using PBMCs or a T cell subset sorted from them (not recorded which). The receptors come from a man younger than 35 who had mild COVID-19 (a few samples of this study predate the infection). Cell type and time point are not known.

This chain connects TRBV2 to TRBJ2-7, with 7 bases identical to TRBD1. The J call may be mistaken, given a closer DNA end match to TRBJ2-1. This CDR3 spans 13 amino acids. Germline CDR1 SNHLY, CDR2 FYNNEI. The DNA of the CDR3 is TGTGCCAGCAGTGTCGAACAGGGGAATGAGCAGTTCTTC. It translates to CASSVEQGNEQFF.

This clonotype was seen a few times. This sequence joins TRBV6-5 and TRBJ2-2; the D gene could be TRBD1 or TRBD2 (5 bases each). Germline CDR1 reads MNHEY; CDR2 reads SVGAGI. The CDR3 sequence is 14 residues long. Trimming took 6 bases from V and 8 from J, leaving 16 bases between them. CDR3 sequence reads: CASRSGRLLGELFF. The CDR3 DNA follows: TGTGCCAGCAGGTCGGGACGGCTACTTGGGGAGCTGTTTTTT.

This clonotype occurred a few times. This chain uses TRBV9 with TRBJ2-3, with 13 bases lining up with TRBD2. The J segment lost 0 bases and the V segment lost 3 bases, leaving 7 bases of the junction unmatched. In germline, CDR1 is SGDLS, CDR2 YYNGEE. The CDR3 sequence is 18 residues long. This CDR3 reads CASSETSGGRGSTDTQYF. The DNA of the CDR3 is TGTGCCAGCAGCGAGACTAGCGGGGGGAGAGGGAGCACAGATACGCAGTATTTT.

The table lists this clonotype with a few counts. V gene TRBV27 combines with J gene TRBJ2-5; 14 nucleotides agree with TRBD2. Trimming took 5 bases from V and 5 from J; bases not matched to a gene: 10. CDR3 size: 17 residues. Germline CDR1 MNHEY, CDR2 SMNVEV (reference sequence). CDR3 DNA sequence: TGTGCCAGCAGTAACGGGACTAGCGGGGGTAATGAGGAGACCCAGTACTTC. This codes for CASSNGTSGGNEETQYF.

V usage is TRBV28 and J usage is TRBJ1-1, with D maybe TRBD1 (5 bases). V was clipped by 10 bases and J by 4 bases, with 16 bases between them. The CDR3 length is 13 residues. Germline V gene lookup returns CDR1 MDHEN and CDR2 SYDVKM. The CDR3 coding sequence is TGTGCCACCCGAGGGGTGGGAGGCACTGAAGCTTTCTTT. Amino acids: CATRGVGGTEAFF.

This clonotype appeared many times. This chain connects TRBV24-1 to TRBJ1-5; maybe TRBD1 (5 bases). In germline, CDR1 is KGHDR, CDR2 SFDVKD. The CDR3 totals 16 residues. Trimming took 2 bases from V and 1 from J, leaving 11 bases between them. CDR3 region: CATSDSRRGSNQPQHF. The CDR3 nucleotides read TGTGCCACCAGTGATTCGAGAAGGGGAAGCAATCAGCCCCAGCATTTT.

This clonotype was seen a handful of times. The V and J genes are TRBV5-6 and TRBJ2-6, with TRBD1 as a possible D gene (6 bases). The V gene lost 4 bases and the J gene lost 0 bases, with 11 bases spanning the gap. The length of the CDR3 is 16 residues. Germline CDR1 and CDR2: SGHDT and YYEEEE. DNA for the CDR3: TGTGCCAGCAGCCGGGACATGAGCTCTGGGGCCAACGTCCTGACTTTC. It codes for CASSRDMSSGANVLTF.

V and J are TRBV10-3 and TRBJ2-7, with TRBD1 matching 7 bases. V was clipped by 7 bases and J by 2 bases; unmatched bases: 11. This CDR3 has 15 residues. CDR1 and CDR2 (germline): ENHRY, SYGVKD. CDR3 amino acids: CAITGATGTAYEQYF. The CDR3 DNA is TGTGCCATCACCGGGGCTACCGGGACAGCCTACGAGCAGTACTTC.

J is TRBJ1-1 and V is TRBV6-5, with TRBD1 identical over 9 bases. The CDR3 length is 16 residues. J was trimmed by 5 bases and V by 7 bases; bases with no gene match: 14. From germline, CDR1 is MNHEY and CDR2 SVGAGI. CDR3 in amino acids: CASTARVGTGNTEAFF. CDR3 nucleotides: TGTGCCAGCACCGCCCGGGTCGGGACAGGGAATACTGAAGCTTTCTTT.

In this sample, this clonotype turned up many times. The rearrangement joins TRBV5-1 to TRBJ1-3; D uncertain. Per the germline V gene, CDR1 is SGHRS and CDR2 is YFSETQ. The CDR3 loop spans 15 amino acids. The V end was cut by 0 bases, the J end by 0 bases, with 7 bases between. The CDR3, as DNA: TGCGCCAGCAGCTTGGAACAGAGCTCTGGAAACACCATATATTTT. Protein product: CASSLEQSSGNTIYF.

This clonotype was detected a few times. The rearrangement joins TRBV7-9 to TRBJ1-5; 7 nucleotides agree with TRBD1. Per the germline V gene, CDR1 is SEHNR and CDR2 is FQNEAQ (reference sequence). After removal of 4 bases from V and 4 bases from J, the junction contained 4 bases not matched to a gene. The CDR3 has 14 amino acids. The CDR3 protein is CASSSGQLNQPQHF. As DNA, the CDR3 is TGTGCCAGCAGCTCGGGACAGCTAAATCAGCCCCAGCATTTT.

Only a few counts were recorded for this clonotype. The rearrangement uses TRBV7-2 and TRBJ2-5; D remains unclear. The CDR3 loop spans 14 amino acids. The ends were cut back, 5 bases at V and 5 bases at J, with 15 bases in the middle. CDR1 SGHTA and CDR2 FQGNSA come from the germline V gene. The CDR3 bases are TGTGCCAGCAGCCTTGACTTTTGGGGTGAGACCCAGTACTTC. Residues: CASSLDFWGETQYF.

The chain carries TRBV10-3 and TRBJ1-4, with TRBD1 matching over 9 bases. From germline, CDR1 is ENHRY and CDR2 SYGVKD. There are 17 residues in the CDR3. Unmatched junction bases numbered 16, after V lost 6 bases and J lost 8 bases. The CDR3 bases are TGTGCCATCAGCGAGGGGGGGACAGGGCCCGTCCGGGAAAAACTGTTTTTT. Residues: CAISEGGTGPVREKLFF.

Details on this clonotype: This could be a read error, since a much larger clone is one nucleotide away. V and J are TRBV6-2 or TRBV6-3 and TRBJ2-7; TRBD2 matches 9 bases. The CDR3 has 15 residues. Germline assignment: CDR1 MNHEY and CDR2 SVGEGT. With V trimmed by 5 bases and J by 6 bases, 11 bases remained unmatched. The CDR3 sequence is CASSVAGGTTSEQYV. The DNA for the CDR3 is TGTGCCAGCAGTGTGGCGGGAGGGACCACCTCCGAGCAGTACGTC.

This clonotype was observed a few times. The chain combines TRBV9 with TRBJ2-3; 9 nucleotides align to TRBD2. Germline CDR1 is SGDLS and CDR2 is YYNGEE. The CDR3 length is 18 residues. Unmatched junction bases numbered 13, after V lost 3 bases and J lost 2 bases. The CDR3 is CASSEGILAGRPTDTQYF. As DNA, the CDR3 is TGTGCCAGCAGCGAGGGGATACTAGCGGGCCGACCCACAGATACGCAGTATTTT.

This clonotype appeared a few times. The chain is built from TRBV7-3 and TRBJ2-5, with D possibly TRBD1 on 6 matching bases. Trimming left V 4 bases short and J 7 bases short, with 13 bases between. The CDR3 covers 13 residues. CDR1 and CDR2 from the germline V gene are SGHTA and FQGTGA. This CDR3 reads CASSSDRSGTQYF. CDR3 coding DNA: TGTGCCAGCAGCTCCGACAGGTCTGGGACCCAGTACTTC.

V is TRBV13 and J is TRBJ1-2; perhaps TRBD1 as D (6 bases). CDR1 and CDR2 from the germline V gene are PRHDT and FYEKMQ (reference sequence). CDR3 length: 15 amino acids. V was cut by 4 bases and J by 0 bases, with 12 bases left in between. The CDR3 DNA reads as TGTGCCAGCAGCTCAGGGGCCACAACTAACTATGGCTACACCTTC. Translation: CASSSGATTNYGYTF. Together with reference TRBV13 and TRBJ1-2, the CDR3 gives the full variable domain: AAGVIQSPRHLIKEKRETATLKCYPIPRHDTVYWYQQGPGQDPQFLISFYEKMQSDKGSIPDRFSAQQFSDYHSELNMSSLELGDSALYFCASSSGATTNYGYTFGSGTRLTVV.

This clonotype was found many times. J is TRBJ2-6 and V is TRBV6-2 or TRBV6-3; D is ambiguous. This CDR3 is 15 amino acids long. Looked up from germline, CDR1 is MNHEY and CDR2 is SVGEGT. V was shortened by 2 bases and J by 2 bases, with 7 bases between the two germline ends. CDR3 DNA: TGTGCCAGCAGTTACGGGCCGCCTGGGGCCAACGTCCTGACTTTC. Protein product: CASSYGPPGANVLTF.

The gene calls are TRBV7-2 and TRBJ1-5, with unresolved D. V lost 1 base and J 0 bases, leaving 7 bases between the germline ends. This CDR3 is built from 15 residues. Germline lookup yields CDR1 SGHTA and CDR2 FQGNSA. The DNA of the CDR3 is TGTGCCAGCAGCTTAGTCGCAGTTAGCAATCAGCCCCAGCATTTT. Its protein is CASSLVAVSNQPQHF. The full variable domain, rest sourced from reference TRBV7-2 and TRBJ1-5, is GAGVSQSPSNKVTEKGKDVELRCDPISGHTALYWYRQSLGQGLEFLIYFQGNSAPDKSGLPSDRFSAERTGGSVSTLTIQRTQQEDSAVYLCASSLVAVSNQPQHFGDGTRLSIL.

This clonotype has only a few counts. The V and J genes are TRBV6-5 and TRBJ1-1, with 8 bases lining up with TRBD1. This CDR3 contains 14 residues. J lost 5 bases, V lost 7 bases, and 9 bases had no gene match. Germline V lookup: CDR1 MNHEY, CDR2 SVGAGI. The DNA for the CDR3 is TGTGCCAGCAATTCGAACAGGGGGAGTACTGAAGCTTTCTTT. Protein sequence: CASNSNRGSTEAFF.

This clonotype was seen a few times. The rearrangement uses TRBV7-9 and TRBJ2-7, with no clear D. The CDR3 spans 14 residues. Trimming removed 5 bases at V and 5 bases at J, with 16 bases between. From germline, CDR1 is SEHNR and CDR2 FQNEAQ (reference sequence). The CDR3 here is CASSGTSSGHEQYV. Here the CDR3 DNA reads TGTGCCAGCAGCGGCACAAGTTCGGGCCACGAGCAGTACGTC.